This T cell receptor (beta chain) was captured by sequencing in a study of identical twins. The study's findings and limits: Invariant T cells like MAIT and iNKT could partly confound the zero-insertion analyses. Within cord blood, abundant beta clonotypes carried fewer insertions, but memory repertoires showed no such trend.

A single record per CDR3 protein comes from TCRdb applying MiXCR to the 5' RACE reads. The table has around 650,000 distinct CDR3 sequences, 7.1% seen once. CDR3 length equals 14 residues. Germline CDR1 MGHRA, CDR2 YSYEKL. V was cut by 4 bases and J by 10 bases, with 19 bases left in between. Note on this clonotype: Its matching antigen is unknown.

The same data also went into a second study, on yellow fever vaccine responses in identical twins.

Sequencing input: PBMCs. This TCR came from a woman aged 18-29 years in good health. The chain uses TRBV4-1 and TRBJ1-1, with D maybe TRBD1 (5 bases). CDR3 sequence reads: CASSRGPESSGAFF. CDR3 nucleotide sequence: TGCGCCAGCAGCCGGGGACCAGAGAGCTCAGGAGCTTTCTTT.